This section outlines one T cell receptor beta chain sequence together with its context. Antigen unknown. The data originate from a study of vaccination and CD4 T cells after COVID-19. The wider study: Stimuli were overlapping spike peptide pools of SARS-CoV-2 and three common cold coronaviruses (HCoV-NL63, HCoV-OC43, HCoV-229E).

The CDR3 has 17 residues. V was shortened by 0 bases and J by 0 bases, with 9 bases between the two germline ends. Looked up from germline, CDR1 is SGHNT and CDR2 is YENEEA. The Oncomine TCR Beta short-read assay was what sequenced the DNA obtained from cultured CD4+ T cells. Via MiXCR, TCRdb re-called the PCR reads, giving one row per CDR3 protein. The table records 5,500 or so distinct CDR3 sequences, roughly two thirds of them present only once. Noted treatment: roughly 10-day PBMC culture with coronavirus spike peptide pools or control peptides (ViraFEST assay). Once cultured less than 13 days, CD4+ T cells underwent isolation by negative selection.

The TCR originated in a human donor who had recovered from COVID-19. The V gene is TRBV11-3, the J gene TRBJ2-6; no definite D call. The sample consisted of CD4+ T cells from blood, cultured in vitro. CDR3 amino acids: CASSLEAVVSGANVLTF. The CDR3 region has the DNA TGTGCCAGCAGCTTAGAGGCCGTCGTCTCTGGGGCCAACGTCCTGACTTTC.